The 20 T cell receptor beta chains given below trace back to one sample, sequenced in a study of shared clonotypes between healthy human individuals. Clones were read by immunoSEQ multiplex PCR, and TCRdb kept only the in-frame ones, dropping some. The sample shows 900,000 to 1,200,000 clones, around 78% of them seen only once. Specimen: memory CD4+ T cells from PBMCs. Subset given: CD45RA-negative fraction. The receptors were sampled from a man aged 18-30 years in good health. Some clones in this sample may be carry-over from other donors' samples.

This rearrangement joins TRBV5-6 to TRBJ2-4, with D possibly being TRBD2 (6 bases). CDR1 SGHDT and CDR2 YYEEEE come from the germline V gene. With 0 bases removed from V and 3 bases from J, the gap between germline ends came to 7 bases. The CDR3 extends over 14 amino acids. The CDR3 DNA is TGTGCCAGCAGCTTGGGCGGGGTCAAAAACATTCAGTACTTC. Translation gives CASSLGGVKNIQYF.

The rearrangement links TRBV4-3 to TRBJ1-1, with TRBD1 as a possible D gene (6 bases). This CDR3 contains 14 residues. V lost 4 bases, J lost 1 base, and 10 bases lay in between. Germline lookup yields CDR1 LGHNA and CDR2 YSLEER. Written as DNA, the CDR3 is TGCGCCAGCAGCCTGAACAGGGAGAACACTGAAGCTTTCTTT. This translates into CASSLNRENTEAFF.

This rearrangement joins TRBV5-1 to TRBJ2-3; maybe TRBD1 (5 bases). Germline assignment: CDR1 SGHRS and CDR2 YFSETQ. V was shortened by 0 bases and J by 4 bases, with 15 bases between the two germline ends. This CDR3 has 16 residues. CDR3 sequence: CASSLGYGRVADTQYF. In DNA form, the CDR3 reads TGCGCCAGCAGCTTGGGGTATGGCAGGGTGGCAGATACGCAGTATTTT.

This sequence joins TRBV28 and TRBJ2-7; tentatively, D is TRBD1 or TRBD2 (7 bases each). This CDR3 is 16 amino acids long. The V and J ends lost 3 bases and 0 bases respectively, with 15 bases between them. Germline V CDR1 and CDR2: MDHEN, SYDVKM. CDR3 coding DNA: TGTGCCAGCAGTTTTTGGGGGGGGACAGTCTCCTACGAGCAGTACTTC. The encoded protein is CASSFWGGTVSYEQYF.

The rearrangement links TRBV30 to TRBJ1-5; a weak D match, TRBD1 (6 bases). The CDR3 is 16 residues long. Germline CDR1 is GTSNPN and CDR2 is SVGIG (reference sequence). V lost 1 base, J lost 3 bases, and 16 bases lay in between. The CDR3, as DNA: TGTGCCTGGAGTGCCCCTATAGGGGGGGTCAATCAGCCCCAGCATTTT. Translation: CAWSAPIGGVNQPQHF.

The CDR3 protein is CASSLTSPTVSGNTIYF. The CDR3 bases are TGTGCCAGCAGTTTGACTTCTCCGACAGTCTCTGGAAACACCATATATTTT. The chain combines TRBV27 with TRBJ1-3, with a weak D call TRBD1 (5 bases). Germline V CDR1 and CDR2: MNHEY, SMNVEV (reference sequence). The V end was cut by 3 bases, the J end by 0 bases, with 15 bases between. This CDR3 region has 17 residues.

This clone was found a few times. The rearrangement uses TRBV5-4 and TRBJ1-2; D remains unclear. With 4 bases removed from V and 6 bases from J, the gap between germline ends came to 13 bases. The CDR3 loop spans 13 amino acids. Germline lookup yields CDR1 SGHNT and CDR2 YYREEE (reference sequence). CDR3 region: CASSPSGHHGYTF. In DNA form, the CDR3 reads TGTGCCAGCAGCCCATCCGGGCATCATGGCTACACCTTC.

This chain joins TRBV7-3 and TRBJ2-7, with D perhaps given as TRBD1 or TRBD2 (5 bases each). CDR1 is SGHTA, CDR2 FQGTGA, per germline. There are 15 residues in the CDR3. Trimming pared 1 base from V and 2 bases from J, leaving 12 bases between. The CDR3 DNA follows: TGTGCCAGCAGCTTAAGTCCCGGGACCCCCTACGAGCAGTACTTC. It yields the protein CASSLSPGTPYEQYF. Using reference TRBV7-3 and TRBJ2-7 for the parts outside the CDR3, the full variable domain is GAGVSQTPSNKVTEKGKYVELRCDPISGHTALYWYRQSLGQGPEFLIYFQGTGAADDSGLPNDRFFAVRPEGSVSTLKIQRTERGDSAVYLCASSLSPGTPYEQYFGPGTRLTVT.

The gene calls are TRBV7-9 and TRBJ2-7; 7 bases align to TRBD2. This CDR3 has 13 amino acids. V gave up 2 bases and J gave up 7 bases; unmatched junction bases: 5. Germline V lookup: CDR1 SEHNR, CDR2 FQNEAQ (reference sequence). The CDR3 loop is CASSLSGVEEQYF. In DNA, the CDR3 is TGTGCCAGCAGCTTAAGCGGGGTTGAAGAGCAGTACTTC.

The rearrangement uses TRBV11-3 and TRBJ2-2, with TRBD1 identical over 9 bases. Germline V CDR1 and CDR2: SGHNT, YENEEA. The V gene end was trimmed by 4 bases and the J gene end by 4 bases; junction bases not matched to a gene: 7. The CDR3 consists of 16 residues. The CDR3 loop reads CASSSQGQGGTGELFF. The CDR3 DNA sequence: TGTGCCAGCAGCTCGCAGGGACAGGGAGGCACCGGGGAGCTGTTTTTT.

The rearrangement joins TRBV5-5 to TRBJ2-7; weak D call: TRBD2 (5 bases). The CDR3 is 13 residues long. Germline-derived CDR1 and CDR2 are SGHKS and YYEKEE (reference sequence). Trimming removed 4 bases from V and 5 bases from J, with 13 bases in between. The CDR3 DNA is TGTGCCAGCAGCCGGGAAACGACGCACGAGCAGTACTTC. This codes for CASSRETTHEQYF.

Comment on this clone: This same CDR3 is encoded by further DNA sequences in the sample. This sequence joins TRBV6-5 and TRBJ2-7, with TRBD2 identical over 10 bases. The CDR3 has 14 amino acids. Germline V gives CDR1 MNHEY, CDR2 SVGAGI. With 2 bases clipped from V and 6 bases from J, the junction kept 4 bases outside the gene matches. The CDR3 region has the DNA TGTGCCAGCAGTTACCTAGCGGGAGAATCCGAGCAGTACTTC. Protein: CASSYLAGESEQYF.

This chain connects TRBV6-4 to TRBJ2-3; 7 positions match TRBD1. The CDR3 contains 16 residues. V gave up 3 bases and J gave up 2 bases; unmatched junction bases: 8. CDR1 and CDR2 (germline): MRHNA, SNTAGT. The CDR3 here is CASSDSGQPNTDTQYF. CDR3 DNA: TGTGCCAGCAGTGATTCGGGACAGCCAAACACAGATACGCAGTATTTT.

There are many counts of this clone. The V call is TRBV14, the J call TRBJ1-5, with unresolved D. Germline-derived CDR1 and CDR2 are SGHDN and FVKESK. This CDR3 has 12 amino acids. V lost 5 bases and J 5 bases, leaving 7 bases between the germline ends. CDR3 in DNA: TGTGCCAGCAGCGCTCGCGATCAGCCCCAGCATTTT. Amino acids: CASSARDQPQHF.

This clone was seen a few times. The chain links TRBV28 to TRBJ1-2; 9 bases match TRBD1. The CDR3 sequence is 15 residues long. Germline V gene sequence: CDR1 MDHEN, CDR2 SYDVKM. Trimming took 5 bases from V and 4 from J; bases not matched to a gene: 8. The CDR3 bases are TGTGCCAGCAGTGTACCGGGACAGGGACTCTATGGCTACACCTTC. Protein: CASSVPGQGLYGYTF.

Note on this clone: One end of the junction does not line up with germline, which may come from a read error. The gene calls are TRBV7-8 and TRBJ2-7; D is ambiguous. CDR1 SGHVS and CDR2 FQNEAQ come from the germline V gene. This CDR3 has 14 amino acids. The CDR3, as DNA: TGTGCCAGCAGCTCAACTCGTCGGTCCTTCGAGCAGTACTTC. It specifies CASSSTRRSFEQYF.

The rearrangement links TRBV6-5 to TRBJ2-5, with D uncertain. Germline values: CDR1 MNHEY, CDR2 SVGAGI. This CDR3 is 15 amino acids long. V was pared by 0 bases and J by 2 bases, with 10 bases between. The DNA of the CDR3 is TGTGCCAGCAGTTACTCTGGCAGGCGACAAGAGACCCAGTACTTC. This encodes CASSYSGRRQETQYF.

The gene calls are TRBV5-8 and TRBJ1-1, with D perhaps matching TRBD1 (6 bases). V was shortened by 4 bases and J by 4 bases, with 17 bases between the two germline ends. The CDR3 length is 15 residues. The germline CDR1 and CDR2 sequences are SGHTS and YDEGEE. CDR3 sequence reads: CASSGETGWGTEAFF. As DNA, the CDR3 is TGTGCCAGCAGCGGGGAAACAGGGTGGGGCACTGAAGCTTTCTTT.

As DNA, the CDR3 is TGTGCCAGCCGCTCATCCGGGAATCAGCCCCAGCATTTT. It is translated as CASRSSGNQPQHF. The rearrangement joins TRBV6-5 to TRBJ1-5; D is uncertain. The CDR3 extends over 13 amino acids. From germline, CDR1 is MNHEY and CDR2 SVGAGI. The V gene lost 8 bases and the J gene lost 4 bases, with 12 bases spanning the gap.

The chain has TRBV5-1 and TRBJ2-3; no clear D. V dropped 3 bases and J dropped 2 bases, with 7 bases sitting between them. The CDR3 consists of 13 residues. Germline lookup yields CDR1 SGHRS and CDR2 YFSETQ. CDR3 residues: CASSWSDTDTQYF. The CDR3 bases are TGCGCCAGCAGCTGGAGTGACACAGATACGCAGTATTTT.